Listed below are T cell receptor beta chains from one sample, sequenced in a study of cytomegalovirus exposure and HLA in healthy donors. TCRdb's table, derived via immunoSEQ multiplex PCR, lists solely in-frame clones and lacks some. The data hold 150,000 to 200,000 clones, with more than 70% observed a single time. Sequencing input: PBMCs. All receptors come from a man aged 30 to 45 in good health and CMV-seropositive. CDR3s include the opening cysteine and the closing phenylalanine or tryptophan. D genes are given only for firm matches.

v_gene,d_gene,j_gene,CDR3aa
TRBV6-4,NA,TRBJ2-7,CASRPSGESGEQYF
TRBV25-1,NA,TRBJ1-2,CASSEWGEYYGYTF
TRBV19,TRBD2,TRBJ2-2,CASSIGRTSFLGELFF
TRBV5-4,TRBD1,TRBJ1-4,CASSLGGDRVNGEKLFF
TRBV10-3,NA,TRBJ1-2,CAISDEGYGYTF
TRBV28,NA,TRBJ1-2,CASSFRQAGGYGYTF
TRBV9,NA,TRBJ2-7,CASSVGVTGYYEQYF
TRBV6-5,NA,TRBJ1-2,CASSYSPERYGYTF
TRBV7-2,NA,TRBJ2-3,CASSPHYTDTQYF
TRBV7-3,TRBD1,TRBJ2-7,CASSPGGFYEQYF
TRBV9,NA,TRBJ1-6,CASSPQDNSPLHF
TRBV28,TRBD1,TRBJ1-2,CASSQDRGNGYTF
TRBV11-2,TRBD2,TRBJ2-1,CASSSPGLASYNEQFF
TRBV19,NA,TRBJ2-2,CASGGTGTDNTGELFF
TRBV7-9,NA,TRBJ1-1,CASSAPPNRAFF
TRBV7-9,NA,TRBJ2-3,CASSPQSGWADTQYF
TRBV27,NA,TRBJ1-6,CASSFVGRIYNSPLHF
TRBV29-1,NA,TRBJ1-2,CSVQLTGSRQDTF
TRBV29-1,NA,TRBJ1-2,CSVEAEYYGYTF
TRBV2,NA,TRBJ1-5,CASGNPGDQPQHF
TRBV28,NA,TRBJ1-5,CASSFTDSNQPQHF
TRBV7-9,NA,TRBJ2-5,CASSSGGLAETQYF
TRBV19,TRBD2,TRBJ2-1,CAVGGGGSYNEQFF
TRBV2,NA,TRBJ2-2,CASSESAAGELFF
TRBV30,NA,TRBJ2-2,CAWSARAIGELFF
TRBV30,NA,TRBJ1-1,CAWSPAREWGTEAFF
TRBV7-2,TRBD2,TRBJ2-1,CASSLVPGGDNEQFF
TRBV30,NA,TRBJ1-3,CAWGNPGGGGNTIYF
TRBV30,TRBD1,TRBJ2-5,CAWSGGTGEPQETQYF
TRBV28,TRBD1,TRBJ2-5,CASSFRTGRETQYF
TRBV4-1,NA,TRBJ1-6,CASSHPEALALHF
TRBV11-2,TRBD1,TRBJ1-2,CASSPGGDYGYTF
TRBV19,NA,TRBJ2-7,CASSIAGGLSYEQYF
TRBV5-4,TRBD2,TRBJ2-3,CASSLAGGASDTQYF
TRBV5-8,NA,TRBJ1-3,CASRGASYPGNTIYF
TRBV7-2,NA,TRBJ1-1,CASSLRRPKLMNTEAFF
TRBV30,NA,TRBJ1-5,CAWSVRGSGNQPQHF